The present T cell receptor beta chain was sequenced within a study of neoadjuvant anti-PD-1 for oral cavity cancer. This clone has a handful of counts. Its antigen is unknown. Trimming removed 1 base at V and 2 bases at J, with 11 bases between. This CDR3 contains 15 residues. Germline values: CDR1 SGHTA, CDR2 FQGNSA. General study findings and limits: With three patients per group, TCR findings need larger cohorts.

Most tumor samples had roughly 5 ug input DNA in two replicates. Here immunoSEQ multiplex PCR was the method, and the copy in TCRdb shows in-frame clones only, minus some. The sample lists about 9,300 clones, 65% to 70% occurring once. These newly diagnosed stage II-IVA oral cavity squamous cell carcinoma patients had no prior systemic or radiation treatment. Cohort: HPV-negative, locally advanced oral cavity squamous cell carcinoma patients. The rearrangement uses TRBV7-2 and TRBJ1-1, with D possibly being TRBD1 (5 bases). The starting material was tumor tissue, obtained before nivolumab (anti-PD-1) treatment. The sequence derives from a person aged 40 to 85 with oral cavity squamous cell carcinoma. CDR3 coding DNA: TGTGCCAGCAGCTTAGAGGGCAGGGCAAACACTGAAGCTTTCTTT. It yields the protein CASSLEGRANTEAFF.